Listed below are T cell receptor beta chains from one sample, sequenced in a study of control samples from healthy donors and cancer patients. Assay: immunoSEQ multiplex PCR; the TCRdb copy retains only in-frame clones and omits some. The profile shows some 150,000 clones, 96% of them singletons. Sequencing used blood. Source of these receptors: a woman aged 25 to 39 in good health. Each CDR3 is given with its conserved first and last residue. Only part of the rows carry a size: once, few, many, or a class if the clone is expanded.

cdr3_length	v_call	clone_size	j_call	cdr3_aa
17	TRBV4-1	.	TRBJ2-1	CASSHPFRGSTYNEQFF
18	TRBV10-3	.	TRBJ1-2	CAINLKQGVPPDVHGYTF
17	TRBV28	.	TRBJ2-5	CASSPLGRVRVQETQYF
12	TRBV11-2	.	TRBJ2-5	CASSPGLETQYF
15	TRBV5-1	.	TRBJ2-1	CASSLSPSGGVRQFF
15	TRBV28	.	TRBJ2-3	CASSPGGARTDTQYF
20	TRBV19	.	TRBJ1-6	CASSIDPPGTGSSYNSPLHF
14	TRBV20-1	.	TRBJ1-4	CSASTGLGNEKLFF
13	TRBV3-1/TRBV3-2	.	TRBJ1-1	CASSPPPGSEAFF
15	TRBV28	.	TRBJ1-1	CASSFAGALNTEAFF
16	TRBV6-1	.	TRBJ2-3	CASSEARGVFGYTQYF
14	TRBV28	.	TRBJ2-5	CASSPTSGGETQYF
12	TRBV7-2	once	TRBJ1-6	CASRQGNSPLHF
16	TRBV19	.	TRBJ2-4	CASSSTGMEAKNIQYF
15	TRBV4-1	.	TRBJ1-6	CASSQVPVYNSPLHF
15	TRBV19	.	TRBJ1-5	CASSIDWTGAQPQHF
13	TRBV25-1	.	TRBJ2-7	CASSGLAGDEQYF
13	TRBV27	.	TRBJ1-2	CASSRTGRYGYTF
15	TRBV4-2	.	TRBJ1-1	CASSRILERNTEAFF
15	TRBV3-1/TRBV3-2	.	TRBJ2-1	CASSLRGGGNNEQFF
14	TRBV5-6	once	TRBJ1-4	CASSSTFLGEKLFF
15	TRBV4-1	.	TRBJ1-4	CASSQEGGSNEKLFF
15	TRBV18	.	TRBJ1-5	CASSPDLGGNQPQHF
15	TRBV5-1	.	TRBJ1-5	CASSLGVGGRQPQHF
15	TRBV19	.	TRBJ1-1	CASSNPGTSNTEAFF
12	TRBV12-3/TRBV12-4	.	TRBJ1-2	CASSSGLYGYTF
15	TRBV6-5	.	TRBJ2-7	CASSQQTGGSYEQYF
15	TRBV5-1	.	TRBJ2-5	CASSLGPGAQETQYF
16	TRBV6-1	.	TRBJ2-7	CASSEVLRRSSYEQYF
15	TRBV18	.	TRBJ2-7	CASSPLPGQSYEQYF
17	TRBV5-1	once	TRBJ2-6	CASSLGLRGEGANVLTF
13	TRBV30	.	TRBJ1-1	CAWSEGMNTEAFF
15	TRBV28	.	TRBJ1-1	CASSPRDFPYTEAFF
14	TRBV15	.	TRBJ1-5	CATSRDTGNQPQHF
16	TRBV19	.	TRBJ2-3	CASSTSAGRLGDTQYF
13	TRBV19	.	TRBJ1-5	CASSNQGNQPQHF
14	TRBV6-5	once	TRBJ2-5	CASRTWGNPETQYF
16	TRBV7-9	.	TRBJ1-1	CASSLERADMNTEAFF
14	TRBV11-3	.	TRBJ2-3	CASSLGVSTDTQYF
17	TRBV28	.	TRBJ1-5	CASSLGGSWRVNQPQHF
14	TRBV4-1	once	TRBJ1-5	CATGMVGGTQPQHF
14	TRBV18	.	TRBJ2-2	CASRAGANTGELFF
16	TRBV7-2	few	TRBJ1-4	CASSLFLSGGYEKLFF
17	TRBV19	.	TRBJ1-3	CASRAGTGEYSGNTIYF
13	TRBV7-2	.	TRBJ2-3	CASSLASGDTQYF
14	TRBV25-1	.	TRBJ2-7	CASTRDRGSYEQYF
17	TRBV23-1	.	TRBJ2-7	CASSHPPPTGETYEQYF
13	TRBV7-8	.	TRBJ1-6	CASSLAVNSPLHF
16	TRBV9	.	TRBJ1-6	CASSSKSGGMGSPLHF
12	TRBV12-3/TRBV12-4	.	TRBJ2-2	CASLAETGELFF
13	TRBV28	.	TRBJ1-1	CASRPPGAFEAFF
14	TRBV5-6	.	TRBJ2-1	CASSLGLAANEQFF
17	TRBV6-2/TRBV6-3	.	TRBJ2-1	CASSYSRGRAVRNEQFF
14	TRBV11-2	.	TRBJ2-7	CASSLGSGTYEQYF
13	TRBV15	once	TRBJ1-4	CATSLGTNEKLFF